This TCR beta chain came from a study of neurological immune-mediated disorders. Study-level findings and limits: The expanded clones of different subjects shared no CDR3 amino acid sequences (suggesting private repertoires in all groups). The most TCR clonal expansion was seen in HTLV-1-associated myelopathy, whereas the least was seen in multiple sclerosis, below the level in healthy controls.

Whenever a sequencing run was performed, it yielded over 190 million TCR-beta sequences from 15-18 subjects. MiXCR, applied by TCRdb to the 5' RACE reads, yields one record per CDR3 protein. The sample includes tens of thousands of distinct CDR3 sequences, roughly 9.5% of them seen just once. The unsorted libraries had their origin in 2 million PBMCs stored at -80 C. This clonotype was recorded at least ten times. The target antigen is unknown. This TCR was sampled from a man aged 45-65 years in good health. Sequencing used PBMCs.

CDR3 nucleotides: TGCAGTGCTAGAGTCGCGAACACCGGGGAGCTGTTTTTT. Translating it yields CSARVANTGELFF. V and J are TRBV20-1 and TRBJ2-2; D remains unclear. The germline V gene encodes CDR1 DFQATT and CDR2 SNEGSKA (reference sequence). Between the trimmed V and J ends, which lost 1 base and 0 bases, there was a span of 3 bases. The CDR3 is 13 amino acids.